What follows are 15 T cell receptor beta chains derived from one specimen sequenced in a study of blood T cells in healthy people across ages. It was with a sample-barcoded 5' primer and a J-beta primer mix that a second PCR of roughly 6 to 12 cycles was run. TCRdb used MiXCR to reprocess the 5' RACE reads, holding one entry per CDR3 protein. There are about 720,000 distinct CDR3 sequences in the sample; about a fifth occur only once, and less than 25% lies in the top ten. Input material: blood. The receptors here all came from a man between 65 and 85 years old in good health.

V usage is TRBV4-2 and J usage is TRBJ2-5; 7 positions agree with TRBD2. Germline-derived CDR1 and CDR2 are LGHNA and YNFKEQ. V shed 1 base and J 6 bases; nucleotides not matched to a gene: 5. CDR3 length: 14 amino acids. The CDR3 spells CASSQGEGAKTQYF. The CDR3 coding sequence is TGTGCCAGCAGCCAAGGGGAGGGAGCGAAGACCCAGTACTTC.

V is TRBV3-1 and J is TRBJ1-6, with D possibly TRBD1 on 5 matching bases. Germline CDR1 and CDR2: LGHDT and YNNKEL (reference sequence). This CDR3 is built from 13 residues. Trimming cost V 4 bases and J 15 bases, with 16 bases left between them. CDR3 sequence (DNA): TGTGCCAGCAGCCGGCAGCTAACAGGCGACCTCCACTTT. This translates into CASSRQLTGDLHF.

The chain employs TRBV2 and TRBJ2-2; TRBD1 matches 9 bases. The CDR3 loop spans 15 amino acids. V shed 7 bases and J 5 bases; nucleotides not matched to a gene: 8. Germline CDR1 SNHLY, CDR2 FYNNEI. CDR3 amino acids: CASTPGTGRTGELFF. For the CDR3, the DNA is TGTGCCAGCACACCCGGGACAGGGAGAACCGGGGAGCTGTTTTTT.

This rearrangement joins TRBV27 to TRBJ1-4; 7 nucleotides align to TRBD1. The CDR3 runs to 15 residues. The junction had 7 bases not matched to a gene; V was cut back by 6 bases and J by 3 bases. Germline V gives CDR1 MNHEY, CDR2 SMNVEV (reference sequence). CDR3 nucleotide sequence: TGTGCCAGCAGACACGAGGGGGCCGCTAATGAAAAACTGTTTTTT. It yields the protein CASRHEGAANEKLFF.

The rearrangement joins TRBV25-1 to TRBJ1-1; D might be TRBD1 (6 bases). This CDR3 has 12 amino acids. Germline-derived CDR1 and CDR2 are MGHDK and SYGVNS. V was trimmed by 3 bases and J by 9 bases, leaving 11 bases between them. The CDR3 here is CASSDPGVKAFF. Written as DNA, the CDR3 is TGTGCCAGCAGTGATCCAGGGGTTAAAGCTTTCTTT.

This clonotype appeared a few times. The chain couples TRBV6-1 to TRBJ2-3; 8 positions agree with TRBD2. V lost 8 bases and J lost 6; bases outside the gene matches: 16. The CDR3 has 16 amino acids. From germline, CDR1 is MNHNS and CDR2 SASEGT. DNA of the CDR3: TGTGCCAGCGGAAGCGGGGGCGGTTCGGTTTCGGATACGCAGTATTTT. Protein product: CASGSGGGSVSDTQYF.

Many counts were recorded for this clonotype. J is TRBJ2-5 and V is TRBV6-6; D is undetermined. The CDR3 sequence is 14 residues long. Germline V gives CDR1 MNHNY, CDR2 SVGAGI (reference sequence). Trimming stripped 2 bases from V and 1 base from J, with 8 bases between. The CDR3 DNA reads TGTGCCAGCAGTTACGGCGGACCCCAAGAGACCCAGTACTTC. Its translation: CASSYGGPQETQYF.

The V and J genes are TRBV10-3 and TRBJ2-5; possibly TRBD2 for D (5 bases). The J call may be mistaken, given a closer DNA end match to TRBJ2-7. The length of the CDR3 is 13 residues. Germline assignment: CDR1 ENHRY and CDR2 SYGVKD. The CDR3 nucleotides are TGTGCCATCAGTGAGGGAGGAAACTACGAGCAGTACGTC. This encodes CAISEGGNYEQYV.

The chain carries TRBV3-1 and TRBJ2-5; tentative D call: TRBD2 (6 bases). The CDR3 is 14 residues long. Germline values: CDR1 LGHDT, CDR2 YNNKEL (reference sequence). V was shortened by 1 base and J by 5 bases, with 11 bases between the two germline ends. The CDR3 DNA follows: TGTGCCAGCAGCCAAGCCGGGCTAGCGGAGACCCAGTACTTC. Its translation: CASSQAGLAETQYF.

The V gene is TRBV29-1, the J gene TRBJ1-1; no firm D call. Germline CDR1 reads SQVTM; CDR2 reads ANQGSEA. CDR3 size: 13 residues. Trimming left V 3 bases short and J 1 base short, with 9 bases between. The CDR3 spells CSVDRGENTEAFF. DNA of the CDR3: TGCAGCGTTGATCGAGGAGAGAACACTGAAGCTTTCTTT.

A few counts support this clonotype. The chain uses TRBV11-2 and TRBJ2-5; D may correspond to TRBD1 or TRBD2 (5 bases each). CDR1 and CDR2 from the germline V gene are SGHAT and FQNNGV. The CDR3 contains 15 residues. V lost 5 bases and J lost 7, with 20 bases in between. DNA of the CDR3: TGTGCCAGCAGCCTAACTGGGACCGGTGGTGGGACCCAGTACTTC. It is translated as CASSLTGTGGGTQYF.

The chain has TRBV20-1 and TRBJ1-4, with 8 bases lining up with TRBD1. The ends lost 5 bases at V and 1 base at J; junction bases unmatched: 12. The germline V gene has CDR1 DFQATT and CDR2 SNEGSKA (reference sequence). The CDR3 is 17 amino acids. CDR3 in DNA: TGCAGTGCTTTTGACAGGGGAGGTTTGGGAACTAATGAAAAACTGTTTTTT. Translating it yields CSAFDRGGLGTNEKLFF.

The V gene is TRBV6-2 or TRBV6-3, the J gene TRBJ1-2; the D is unclear. Trimming took 8 bases from V and 4 from J, leaving 14 bases between them. Germline CDR1 reads MNHEY; CDR2 reads SVGEGT. This CDR3 contains 13 residues. The chain's CDR3 is CASGDDTVYGYTF. The CDR3 bases are TGTGCCAGCGGCGACGATACAGTCTATGGCTACACCTTC.

This chain connects TRBV11-3 to TRBJ2-3, with 8 bases matching TRBD2. The CDR3 has 12 residues. V trimming: 8 bases; J trimming: 8 bases; junction bases outside the gene matches: 6. Germline-derived CDR1 and CDR2 are SGHNT and YENEEA. The CDR3 region is CASCERECTQYF. The CDR3 region has the DNA TGTGCCAGCTGCGAGCGGGAGTGTACGCAGTATTTT.

This sequence joins TRBV7-2 and TRBJ1-2, with a possible D match to TRBD1 (5 bases). V was pared by 1 base and J by 4 bases, with 13 bases between. The length of the CDR3 is 15 residues. CDR1 SGHTA and CDR2 FQGNSA come from the germline V gene. The CDR3 DNA is TGTGCCAGCAGCTTAGGTCCAGGGAAGGTCTATGGCTACACCTTC. This sequence encodes CASSLGPGKVYGYTF.